The 2 T cell receptor beta chains below all came from one sample that was sequenced in a study of regulatory T cells in long-lasting Graves disease. Building the TCR beta libraries relied on iRepertoire HTBI primers, and CDR3 regions underwent Arm-PCR. Each CDR3 protein is one row after TCRdb ran MiXCR on the multiplex PCR reads. The sample shows about 440,000 distinct CDR3 sequences, 15% to 20% of them seen only once. Regarding time point: newly diagnosed GD, antithyroid drugs for less than 3 months. Construction of the TCR library relied on RNA isolated from PBMCs. These data were likewise used in another study, on T cells in Graves' hyperthyroidism and ophthalmopathy.

Sequencing was performed on peripheral blood mononuclear cells (PBMCs), taken at new diagnosis, from a patient treated with antithyroid drugs. These TCRs come from a woman in her twenties or thirties with Graves disease.

This clonotype was detected many times. The chain employs TRBV27 and TRBJ2-1; possible D gene TRBD2, 6 bases. With 5 bases removed from V and 6 bases from J, the gap between germline ends came to 14 bases. The V gene's germline CDR1 is MNHEY and CDR2 SMNVEV (reference sequence). The CDR3 has 14 amino acids. Written as DNA, the CDR3 is TGTGCCAGCAGTCGGGACTCCTCAGTCAATGAGCAGTTCTTC. It specifies CASSRDSSVNEQFF.

The J gene is TRBJ2-1, the V gene TRBV15, with TRBD2 identical over 12 bases. Germline values: CDR1 LNHNV, CDR2 YYDKDF (reference sequence). The CDR3 totals 18 residues. The V gene end was trimmed by 1 base and the J gene end by 5 bases; junction bases not matched to a gene: 9. This chain's CDR3 is CATSRASGLAGRDNEQFF. CDR3 bases: TGTGCCACCAGCAGAGCAAGCGGACTAGCGGGGAGGGACAATGAGCAGTTCTTC.